These T cell receptor beta chains were read from a single sample in a study of sequential checkpoint blockade in melanoma. Produced via immunoSEQ multiplex PCR; TCRdb's table is partial and in-frame only. Found here are about 21,000 clones, roughly 80% of them singletons; the top ten hold over 9.5%. Source: CD8+ T cells sorted from blood (inferred from file names), taken from a patient given nivolumab and ipilimumab in sequence. The receptors were gathered from a human donor with melanoma. The CDR3 runs from the conserved cysteine through the conserved F or W. The D gene is left open where the match is weak. The listing skips clone size in some rows; elsewhere it reads once, few, many or a size class.

V	size	J	D	CDR3	DNA
TRBV5-4	few	TRBJ2-7	TRBD1	CASSSGTGGYEQYF	TGTGCCAGCAGTTCCGGGACAGGGGGCTACGAGCAGTACTTC
TRBV4-1	.	TRBJ2-1	.	CASSSKENEQFF	TGCGCCAGCAGCTCAAAGGAGAATGAGCAGTTCTTC
TRBV9	.	TRBJ1-2	TRBD1	CASSDRDRGHEGYTF	TGTGCCAGCAGCGACCGGGACAGGGGGCATGAGGGCTACACCTTC
TRBV9	.	TRBJ2-3	.	CASSVVIFGTATQYF	TGTGCCAGCAGCGTAGTAATTTTCGGGACTGCTACGCAGTATTTT
TRBV28	.	TRBJ1-2	TRBD1	CASSFAGGHYGYTF	TGTGCCAGCAGTTTTGCAGGGGGGCACTATGGCTACACCTTC
TRBV28	.	TRBJ2-2	.	CASTKGGGGTSTGELFF	TGTGCCAGCACCAAGGGTGGGGGGGGCACATCCACCGGGGAGCTGTTTTTT
TRBV7-2	few	TRBJ2-6	TRBD1	CASRGLRGQGGSGANVLTF	TGTGCCAGCAGAGGACTCCGGGGACAGGGGGGGTCTGGGGCCAACGTCCTGACTTTC
TRBV7-9	few	TRBJ2-1	.	CASSLVLGASNEQFF	TGTGCCAGCAGCTTAGTCCTAGGGGCGAGCAATGAGCAGTTCTTC
TRBV27	.	TRBJ1-6	.	CASSLTPRGPYNSPLHF	TGTGCCAGCAGTTTGACCCCCAGGGGCCCCTATAATTCACCCCTCCACTTT
TRBV4-3	.	TRBJ2-1	TRBD2	CASSQDAAGYNEQFF	TGCGCCAGCAGCCAAGATGCAGCGGGGTACAATGAGCAGTTCTTC
TRBV9	.	TRBJ2-7	.	CASSEGGEGSYEQYF	TGTGCCAGCAGCGAGGGGGGGGAGGGCTCCTACGAGCAGTACTTC
TRBV5-3	.	TRBJ2-7	TRBD1	CARSRLGRTGGNEQYF	TGTGCCAGAAGCCGCCTCGGCCGGACAGGGGGCAACGAGCAGTACTTC
TRBV11-2	.	TRBJ2-1	TRBD2	CASSAGRHEQFF	TGTGCCAGCAGCGCCGGGAGGCATGAGCAGTTCTTC
TRBV13	few	TRBJ2-5	TRBD2	CASSLLAGKETQYF	TGTGCCAGCAGCCTACTAGCGGGGAAAGAGACCCAGTACTTC
TRBV4-2	once	TRBJ2-1	TRBD2	CASSGKREGRFYNEQFF	TGTGCCAGCAGTGGTAAGCGGGAGGGCCGTTTCTACAATGAGCAGTTCTTC
TRBV27	.	TRBJ2-1	TRBD2	CASSPTSGVYNEQFF	TGTGCCAGCAGTCCGACTAGCGGGGTTTACAATGAGCAGTTCTTC
TRBV2	.	TRBJ2-1	.	CASSEAGIGWGTYNEQFF	TGTGCCAGCAGTGAAGCGGGCATAGGATGGGGCACCTACAATGAGCAGTTCTTC
TRBV5-5	.	TRBJ1-2	.	CASSQERGSPYGYTF	TGCGCCAGCAGCCAAGAAAGGGGGAGTCCCTATGGCTACACCTTC
TRBV10-3	few	TRBJ2-3	TRBD2	CAISASGRATDTQYF	TGTGCCATCAGTGCTAGCGGGAGGGCCACAGATACGCAGTATTTT
TRBV18	.	TRBJ1-1	.	CASSPPPGENTEAFF	TGTGCCAGCTCACCACCCCCAGGGGAAAACACTGAAGCTTTCTTT
TRBV4-1	.	TRBJ1-1	.	CASSLGGNTEAFF	TGCGCCAGCAGCCTGGGGGGAAACACTGAAGCTTTCTTT
TRBV10-3	hyperexpanded	TRBJ1-2	.	CAISGGMGYGYTF	TGTGCCATCAGTGGGGGCATGGGATACGGCTACACCTTC
TRBV4-3	.	TRBJ2-1	TRBD2	CASSQDIPAGGYNEQFF	TGCGCCAGCAGCCAAGATATTCCAGCGGGGGGCTACAATGAGCAGTTCTTC
TRBV27	.	TRBJ2-7	.	CASSLPSYEQYF	TGTGCCAGCAGTCTTCCCTCCTACGAGCAGTACTTC
TRBV5-5	.	TRBJ1-2	.	CASRRINRVSNGYTF	TGTGCCAGCCGGCGGATTAACAGGGTATCTAATGGCTACACCTTC
TRBV9	.	TRBJ1-2	TRBD1	CASSGTGGHYGYTF	TGTGCCAGCAGCGGGACAGGGGGCCACTATGGCTACACCTTC
TRBV7-9	.	TRBJ2-1	TRBD1	CASSLTQGDYNEQFF	TGTGCCAGCAGCTTAACGCAGGGGGACTACAATGAGCAGTTCTTC
TRBV5-1	few	TRBJ2-4	TRBD2	CASSLVASGRAGYIQYF	TGCGCCAGCAGCTTGGTGGCTAGCGGGAGGGCTGGGTACATTCAGTACTTC
TRBV5-1	.	TRBJ2-1	.	CASSFRDWVLDEQFF	TGCGCCAGCAGCTTCCGGGACTGGGTTTTGGATGAGCAGTTCTTC
TRBV7-9	.	TRBJ2-7	.	CASSQDDSSSYEQYF	TGCGCCAGCAGCCAAGATGACAGCTCGTCCTACGAGCAGTACTTC
TRBV13	.	TRBJ2-7	TRBD2	CASSPPSGRSYEQYF	TGTGCCAGCAGCCCCCCTAGCGGGCGGTCCTACGAGCAGTACTTC
TRBV11-2	once	TRBJ2-2	.	CASSLETLNTGELFF	TGTGCCAGCAGCTTAGAGACACTGAACACCGGGGAGCTGTTTTTT
TRBV27	.	TRBJ2-1	TRBD2	CATGLARYNEQFF	TGTGCCACCGGACTAGCGAGATACAATGAGCAGTTCTTC
TRBV6-6	.	TRBJ1-1	.	CASSYGRDKIEAFF	TGTGCCAGCAGTTACGGCAGGGACAAAATTGAAGCTTTCTTT
TRBV6-5	.	TRBJ2-6	.	CASMGLSGANVLTF	TGTGCCAGCATGGGGCTCTCTGGGGCCAACGTCCTGACTTTC
TRBV27	.	TRBJ1-6	.	CASGLQRYNSPLHF	TGTGCCAGCGGTCTACAGAGATATAATTCACCCCTCCACTTT
TRBV9	.	TRBJ2-3	.	CASSPRGGRDTQYF	TGTGCCAGCAGCCCTCGAGGAGGGAGGGATACGCAGTATTTT
TRBV11-1	.	TRBJ1-5	TRBD1	CASSFDRGLCQPQHF	TGTGCCAGCAGCTTTGACAGGGGGCTATGTCAGCCCCAGCATTTT
TRBV9	medium-sized	TRBJ2-1	TRBD2	CASSVVLAGAYNEQFF	TGTGCCAGCAGCGTGGTTCTAGCGGGAGCCTACAATGAGCAGTTCTTC
TRBV9	.	TRBJ1-2	TRBD1	CASSASTRWTGGNFGYTF	TGTGCCAGCAGCGCTTCTACCCGATGGACAGGGGGCAATTTTGGCTACACCTTC
TRBV27	.	TRBJ2-3	.	CASNRGSAGPSTDTQYF	TGTGCCAGCAATCGGGGGTCTGCGGGACCCAGCACAGATACGCAGTATTTT
TRBV6-6	once	TRBJ1-2	.	CASSYSEGNYGYTF	TGTGCCAGCAGTTACAGTGAGGGAAACTATGGCTACACCTTC
TRBV28	few	TRBJ1-3	.	CASSLVEGLGNTIYF	TGTGCCAGCAGTTTGGTCGAGGGACTCGGAAACACCATATATTTT
TRBV11-2	.	TRBJ2-1	.	CASSLEWGHSSYNEQFF	TGTGCCAGCAGCTTAGAATGGGGACACTCCTCCTACAATGAGCAGTTCTTC
TRBV29-1	.	TRBJ2-3	TRBD1	CSVVFTFDREIDTQYF	TGCAGCGTTGTGTTCACTTTTGACAGGGAGATAGATACGCAGTATTTT
TRBV6-5	.	TRBJ2-7	TRBD1	CASSYSTGQGPYEQYF	TGTGCCAGCAGTTACTCGACAGGGCAGGGTCCCTACGAGCAGTACTTC
TRBV9	.	TRBJ2-1	TRBD2	CASSETLAGAHNEQFF	TGTGCCAGCAGCGAGACACTAGCGGGAGCCCACAATGAGCAGTTCTTC
TRBV6-5	.	TRBJ2-7	TRBD2	CATGLAGSYEQYF	TGTGCCACCGGACTAGCGGGGTCCTACGAGCAGTACTTC
TRBV6-6	few	TRBJ1-1	.	CASSYWEGKMNTEAFF	TGTGCCAGCAGTTACTGGGAGGGGAAAATGAACACTGAAGCTTTCTTT
TRBV28	.	TRBJ2-7	TRBD2	CASRLQTSAARGEQYF	TGTGCCAGCAGGCTTCAGACTAGCGCCGCGCGGGGCGAGCAGTACTTC
TRBV6-5	.	TRBJ2-5	TRBD2	CASSLSGGRETQYF	TGTGCCAGCAGTCTCTCCGGGGGGAGAGAGACCCAGTACTTC
TRBV27	few	TRBJ2-1	.	CASSLYPPMGLKYNEQFF	TGTGCCAGCAGTTTATACCCCCCAATGGGACTGAAGTACAATGAGCAGTTCTTC
TRBV27	.	TRBJ1-1	TRBD1	CASSPRQGVGTEAFF	TGTGCCAGCAGTCCGAGACAGGGAGTGGGCACTGAAGCTTTCTTT